The rows below give T cell receptor beta chains drawn from one sample of a study of blood T cell repertoires in COVID-19. TCRdb's table, derived via immunoSEQ multiplex PCR, lists solely in-frame clones and lacks some. Here the sample spans roughly 130,000 clones, around 85% being singletons. Sequenced material: peripheral blood. The origin of the receptors is a woman of 80 years or more with acute or convalescent COVID-19. Both conserved end residues are part of each CDR3. Each record gives: V gene, clone size, CDR3 length, J gene, D gene, CDR3 protein, CDR3 DNA. The D gene is left open where the match is weak. Part of the rows lack a size; the others show once, few, many or a class for expanded clones.

TRBV11-2	.	16	TRBJ1-5	TRBD1	CASSLEGRGRDQPQHF	TGTGCCAGCAGCTTAGAGGGCAGGGGGCGCGATCAGCCCCAGCATTTT
TRBV6-6	.	15	TRBJ2-2	.	CASSYYVRYTGELFF	TGTGCCAGCAGTTACTACGTTCGGTACACCGGGGAGCTGTTTTTT
TRBV21-1	.	12	TRBJ2-7	.	CASRASSYEQYF	TGTGCCAGCAGGGCCTCCTCCTACGAGCAGTACTTC
TRBV7-3	.	15	TRBJ2-3	.	CASSPWAGGTDTQYF	TGTGCCAGCAGCCCGTGGGCAGGGGGCACAGATACGCAGTATTTT
TRBV11-2	once	19	TRBJ2-3	TRBD2	CASSLDQGLAGGLRDTQYF	TGTGCCAGCAGCTTAGATCAGGGACTAGCGGGGGGGCTAAGGGATACGCAGTATTTT
TRBV5-5	.	14	TRBJ1-1	.	CASSLMAENTEAFF	TGTGCCAGCAGCCTGATGGCAGAAAACACTGAAGCTTTCTTT
TRBV7-9	.	15	TRBJ1-5	TRBD1	CASSLQGGGEQPQHF	TGTGCCAGCAGCCTACAGGGGGGAGGCGAACAGCCCCAGCATTTT
TRBV4-1	.	18	TRBJ2-2	.	CASSHPAPGQLNTGELFF	TGCGCCAGCAGCCACCCAGCACCGGGACAACTGAACACCGGGGAGCTGTTTTTT
TRBV9	.	14	TRBJ2-5	.	CASSVGSEKETQYF	TGTGCCAGCAGCGTAGGGTCAGAAAAAGAGACCCAGTACTTC
TRBV25-1	few	12	TRBJ2-7	TRBD1	CASSYGTDKQYF	TGTGCCAGCAGTTACGGGACAGATAAGCAGTACTTC
TRBV7-2	.	15	TRBJ2-1	TRBD1	CASSLKGDRGNEQFF	TGTGCCAGCAGCCTAAAGGGGGACAGGGGGAATGAGCAGTTCTTC
TRBV19	.	14	TRBJ1-6	TRBD1	CASRTGGPNSPLHF	TGTGCCAGTAGGACAGGGGGACCAAATTCACCCCTCCACTTT
TRBV18	.	16	TRBJ1-5	.	CASSPTPPGNNQPQHF	TGTGCCAGCTCACCAACCCCCCCAGGGAACAATCAGCCCCAGCATTTT
TRBV2	.	13	TRBJ1-2	TRBD1	CATRQGPNYGYTF	TGTGCCACTCGACAGGGGCCTAACTATGGCTACACCTTC
TRBV5-1	few	18	TRBJ2-3	.	CASSFYPSGGLSADTQYF	TGCGCCAGCAGCTTTTACCCTTCCGGGGGGCTCAGCGCAGATACGCAGTATTTT
TRBV6-5	.	13	TRBJ1-2	TRBD1	CASSYGTVYGYTF	TGTGCCAGCAGTTACGGGACAGTCTATGGCTACACCTTC